This T cell receptor beta chain originates from a study of T cell repertoires in cytomegalovirus infection. For this clonotype: Its antigen is not known.

V trimming: 5 bases; J trimming: 4 bases; junction bases outside the gene matches: 8. Germline assignment: CDR1 SEHNR and CDR2 FQNEAQ (reference sequence). The CDR3 sequence is 14 residues long. Each CDR3 protein is one row after TCRdb ran MiXCR on the reads. The top ten hold 13% of the sample, which has about a million distinct CDR3 sequences, 31% seen once. This receptor was obtained from a human donor in good health (CMV status not recorded). Some clones in this sample may be carry-over from other donors' samples. The sample here was cultured CD8+ T cells from PBMCs, taken from culture after CMV antigen stimulation. This sequence joins TRBV7-9 and TRBJ2-7; 7 bases fit TRBD1. The CDR3 reads CASSTRTGLYEQYF. The DNA for the CDR3 is TGTGCCAGCAGCACGCGGACAGGCCTTTACGAGCAGTACTTC. Together with reference TRBV7-9 and TRBJ2-7, the CDR3 gives the full variable domain: DTGVSQNPRHKITKRGQNVTFRCDPISEHNRLYWYRQTLGQGPEFLTYFQNEAQLEKSRLLSDRFSAERPKGSFSTLEIQRTEQGDSAMYLCASSTRTGLYEQYFGPGTRLTVT.